The clone carrying this T cell receptor (beta chain) was found many times. Its target is unknown. This sample is part of a study of T cell repertoires in cytomegalovirus infection. Looking at the study overall: Based on public TCR beta signatures, there were indications of CMV infection and of a matching HLA type. General study points: CMV-specific HLA-C-restricted TCR beta clonotypes dominated the ex vivo response. Accumulated public TCR beta family frequency recognized individuals carrying CMV together with the relevant HLA.

There are 13 residues in the CDR3. In germline, CDR1 is SGHTA, CDR2 FQGNSA. With 7 bases clipped from V and 7 bases from J, the junction kept 7 bases outside the gene matches. TCRdb fed the reads into MiXCR, producing one record per CDR3 protein. Here the sample spans around 630,000 distinct CDR3 sequences, 24% being singletons. The source is a human donor in good health (CMV status not recorded). Some clones in this sample may be carry-over from other donors' samples. The rearrangement links TRBV7-2 to TRBJ2-1; the match to TRBD2 covers 7 bases. The specimen sequenced was CD8+ T cells from PBMCs. DNA of the CDR3: TGTGCCAGCACCCTAGGGACTAAAAATGAGCAGTTCTTC. This translates into CASTLGTKNEQFF.